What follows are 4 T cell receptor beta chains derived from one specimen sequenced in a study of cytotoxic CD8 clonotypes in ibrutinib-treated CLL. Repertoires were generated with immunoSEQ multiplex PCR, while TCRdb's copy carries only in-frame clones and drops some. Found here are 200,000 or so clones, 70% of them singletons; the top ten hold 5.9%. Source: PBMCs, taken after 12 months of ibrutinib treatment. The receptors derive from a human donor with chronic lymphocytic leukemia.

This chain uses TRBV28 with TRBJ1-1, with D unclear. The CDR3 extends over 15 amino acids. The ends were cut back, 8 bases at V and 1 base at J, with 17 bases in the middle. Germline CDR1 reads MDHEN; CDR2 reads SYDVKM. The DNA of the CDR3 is TGTGCCAGCCTTGGAACGGCCAAGGGGAACACTGAAGCTTTCTTT. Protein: CASLGTAKGNTEAFF.

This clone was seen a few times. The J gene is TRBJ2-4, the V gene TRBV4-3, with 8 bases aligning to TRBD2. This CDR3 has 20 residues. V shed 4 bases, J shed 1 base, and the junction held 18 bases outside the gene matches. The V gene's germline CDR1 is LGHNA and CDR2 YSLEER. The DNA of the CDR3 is TGCGCCAGCAGCCCCGAACCAGCGGGAGCTTACCTTGGGGCCAAAAACATTCAGTACTTC. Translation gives CASSPEPAGAYLGAKNIQYF.

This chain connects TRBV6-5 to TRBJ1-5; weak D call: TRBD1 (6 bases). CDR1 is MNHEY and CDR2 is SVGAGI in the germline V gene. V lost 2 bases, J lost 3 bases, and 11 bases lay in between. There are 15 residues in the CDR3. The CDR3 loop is CASSYTQGSNQPQHF. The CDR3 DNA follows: TGTGCCAGCAGTTACACACAGGGTTCCAATCAGCCCCAGCATTTT.

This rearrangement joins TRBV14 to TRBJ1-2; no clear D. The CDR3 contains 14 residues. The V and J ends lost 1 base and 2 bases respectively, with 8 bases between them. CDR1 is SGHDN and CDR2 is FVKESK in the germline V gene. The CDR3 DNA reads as TGTGCCAGCAGCCAAGGGGCCAGAAACTATGGCTACACCTTC. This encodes CASSQGARNYGYTF.